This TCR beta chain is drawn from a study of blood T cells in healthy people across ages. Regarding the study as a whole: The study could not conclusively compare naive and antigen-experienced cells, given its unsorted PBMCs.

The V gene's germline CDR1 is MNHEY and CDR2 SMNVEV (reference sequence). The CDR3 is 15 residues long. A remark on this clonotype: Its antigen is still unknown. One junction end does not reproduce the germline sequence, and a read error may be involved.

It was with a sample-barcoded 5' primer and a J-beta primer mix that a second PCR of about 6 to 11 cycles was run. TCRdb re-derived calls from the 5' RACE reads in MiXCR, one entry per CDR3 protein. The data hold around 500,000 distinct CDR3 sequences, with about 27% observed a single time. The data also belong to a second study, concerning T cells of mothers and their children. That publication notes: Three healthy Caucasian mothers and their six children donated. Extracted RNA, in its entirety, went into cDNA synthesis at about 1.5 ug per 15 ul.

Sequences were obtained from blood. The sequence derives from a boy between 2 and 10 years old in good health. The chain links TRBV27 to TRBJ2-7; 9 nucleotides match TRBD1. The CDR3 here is CASSISGQGNYEQYF. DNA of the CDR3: TGTGCCAGCAGTATATCGGGACAGGGTAACTACGAGCAGTACTTC.